Shown below are 17 T cell receptor beta chains from a single sample sequenced in a study of blood T cell repertoires in COVID-19. Clones were read by immunoSEQ multiplex PCR, and TCRdb kept only the in-frame ones, dropping some. Of under 250,000 clones listed, around 85% are singletons. The specimen was PBMCs or T cells enriched from blood (not recorded which). The source is a woman in her 50s with acute COVID-19.

The rearrangement joins TRBV6-5 to TRBJ1-5; 9 bases are shared with TRBD1. The trim removed 4 bases at V and 1 base at J, leaving 5 bases unmatched. The CDR3 runs to 16 residues. Germline V gene sequence: CDR1 MNHEY, CDR2 SVGAGI. CDR3 protein: CASSLTGGASNQPQHF. The CDR3, as DNA: TGTGCCAGCAGTTTAACAGGGGGCGCGAGCAATCAGCCCCAGCATTTT.

The rearrangement links TRBV6-5 to TRBJ2-7; possibly TRBD2 for D (6 bases). The CDR3 sequence is 15 residues long. Trimming shortened V by 6 bases and J by 4 bases, and 19 bases separated the two germline ends. CDR1 MNHEY and CDR2 SVGAGI come from the germline V gene. The CDR3 protein is CASRAETGLMYEQYF. The CDR3 bases are TGTGCCAGCAGAGCAGAGACGGGACTCATGTACGAGCAGTACTTC.

V usage is TRBV3-1 (or the pseudogene TRBV3-2) and J usage is TRBJ1-2; no clear D. The CDR3 has 15 amino acids. V was clipped by 0 bases and J by 7 bases, with 15 bases between them. Germline V gives CDR1 LGHDT, CDR2 YNNKEL (reference sequence). The CDR3 is CASSQDTRVDGGYTF. In DNA form, the CDR3 reads TGTGCCAGCAGCCAAGATACGAGGGTCGATGGTGGCTACACCTTC.

This rearrangement joins TRBV7-2 to TRBJ2-7; a weak D match, TRBD2 (5 bases). Trimming removed 0 bases at V and 4 bases at J, with 10 bases between. Germline V gives CDR1 SGHTA, CDR2 FQGNSA. This CDR3 region has 14 residues. The CDR3 nucleotides read TGTGCCAGCAGCTTAGCGCAGGAGCGGTACGAGCAGTACTTC. Translation: CASSLAQERYEQYF.

This clone has just a few counts. This rearrangement joins TRBV5-4 to TRBJ2-5; 9 nucleotides match TRBD1. The CDR3 is made up of 16 amino acids. CDR1 SGHNT and CDR2 YYREEE come from the germline V gene (reference sequence). V gave up 3 bases and J gave up 4 bases; unmatched junction bases: 10. CDR3 DNA: TGTGCCAGCAGCTCGCCGGGACAGGGAGCGCGAGAGACCCAGTACTTC. Protein: CASSSPGQGARETQYF.

This chain connects TRBV30 to TRBJ2-1; perhaps TRBD1 as D (5 bases). Germline lookup yields CDR1 GTSNPN and CDR2 SVGIG (reference sequence). The CDR3 runs 13 residues. The V gene lost 3 bases and the J gene lost 8 bases, with 14 bases spanning the gap. Here the CDR3 reads CAWRWGLKDEQFF. The CDR3 DNA reads as TGTGCCTGGAGATGGGGCCTCAAGGATGAGCAGTTCTTC.

This clone was detected once. This chain uses TRBV7-6 with TRBJ2-6; D is perhaps TRBD2 (5 bases). V lost 2 bases, J lost 0 bases, and 11 bases lay in between. Per the germline V gene, CDR1 is SGHVS and CDR2 is FNYEAQ. The CDR3 extends over 17 amino acids. The CDR3 is CASSLYGVSSGANVLTF. CDR3 nucleotide sequence: TGTGCCAGCAGCTTATACGGGGTTAGCTCTGGGGCCAACGTCCTGACTTTC.

This clone appeared a single time. The chain employs TRBV18 and TRBJ1-5, with 9 bases aligning to TRBD1. Germline CDR1 is KGHSH and CDR2 is LQKENI. J gave up 6 bases and V 1 base, and 4 bases lay outside the gene matches. The CDR3 sequence is 15 residues long. DNA for the CDR3: TGTGCCAGCTCACCACAGACGGACAGGGGTCAGCCCCAGCATTTT. Protein: CASSPQTDRGQPQHF.

The chain is built from TRBV18 and TRBJ1-1; D not certain. The CDR3 extends over 12 amino acids. CDR1 and CDR2 from the germline V gene are KGHSH and LQKENI. The ends were cut back, 3 bases at V and 5 bases at J, with 7 bases in the middle. The CDR3 spells CASSPGRTEAFF. The CDR3 DNA reads TGTGCCAGCTCACCCGGCAGGACTGAAGCTTTCTTT. The variable domain in full, with the rest retrieved from reference TRBV18 and TRBJ1-1, is NAGVMQNPRHLVRRRGQEARLRCSPMKGHSHVYWYRQLPEEGLKFMVYLQKENIIDESGMPKERFSAEFPKEGPSILRIQQVVRGDSAAYFCASSPGRTEAFFGQGTRLTVV.

This rearrangement joins TRBV24-1 to TRBJ1-3, with 7 nucleotides matching TRBD1. The CDR3 sequence is 13 residues long. CDR1 and CDR2 from the germline V gene are KGHDR and SFDVKD. The CDR3 bases are TGTGCGGGACAGCCAGACTCTGGAAACACCATATATTTT. Residues: CAGQPDSGNTIYF.

This clone was found many times. The chain couples TRBV6-2 or TRBV6-3 to TRBJ1-6; D is unresolved. Trimming cost V 2 bases and J 5 bases, with 10 bases left between them. Per germline, CDR1 MNHEY and CDR2 SVGEGT. The CDR3 length is 15 residues. The CDR3 sequence is CASSYGGQNNSPLHF. CDR3 nucleotide sequence: TGTGCCAGCAGTTACGGAGGGCAAAATAATTCACCCCTCCACTTT.

This chain links TRBV24-1 with TRBJ2-1; D may be TRBD1 (6 bases). The V gene lost 4 bases and the J gene lost 9 bases, with 12 bases spanning the gap. The CDR3 has 13 residues. Germline assignment: CDR1 KGHDR and CDR2 SFDVKD. CDR3 protein: CATSEGGRAEQFF. The CDR3 DNA reads as TGTGCCACCAGTGAAGGGGGTCGGGCTGAGCAGTTCTTC.

This clone was counted once. The chain uses TRBV5-4 and TRBJ1-1; D gene unclear. The V end was cut by 4 bases, the J end by 1 base, with 11 bases between. The CDR3 extends over 14 amino acids. Germline loops: CDR1 SGHNT, CDR2 YYREEE (reference sequence). The CDR3 sequence: CASSPSQQNTEAFF. In DNA, the CDR3 is TGTGCCAGCAGCCCTTCACAGCAGAACACTGAAGCTTTCTTT.

V and J are TRBV6-5 and TRBJ1-2, with D maybe TRBD1 (6 bases). Trimming stripped 6 bases from V and 2 bases from J, with 13 bases between. CDR3 length equals 14 residues. Germline CDR1 is MNHEY and CDR2 is SVGAGI. CDR3 sequence: CASSQSGQNYGYTF. The CDR3 DNA reads TGTGCCAGCAGCCAGTCGGGACAAAACTATGGCTACACCTTC.

The chain uses TRBV4-1 and TRBJ2-3; 9 bases line up with TRBD2. With 2 bases clipped from V and 2 bases from J, the junction kept 8 bases outside the gene matches. Germline CDR1 is MGHRA and CDR2 is YSYEKL. CDR3 length equals 17 residues. The CDR3 DNA is TGCGCCAGCAGCCAACTCGGGAGCGGGGGGCACACAGATACGCAGTATTTT. It yields the protein CASSQLGSGGHTDTQYF.

This clone was seen once. This sequence joins TRBV19 and TRBJ2-6; 8 bases are shared with TRBD1. The CDR3 length is 16 residues. Germline values: CDR1 LNHDA, CDR2 SQIVND (reference sequence). V was clipped by 4 bases and J by 0 bases; unmatched bases: 2. CDR3 nucleotide sequence: TGTGCCAGTAGTAGGACAGGGAGCTCTGGGGCCAACGTCCTGACTTTC. Protein sequence: CASSRTGSSGANVLTF. Combining the CDR3 with reference TRBV19 and TRBJ2-6 gives the whole variable domain DGGITQSPKYLFRKEGQNVTLSCEQNLNHDAMYWYRQDPGQGLRLIYYSQIVNDFQKGDIAEGYSVSREKKESFPLTVTSAQKNPTAFYLCASSRTGSSGANVLTFGAGSRLTVL.

The genes are TRBV9 and TRBJ1-2; D remains ambiguous. The CDR3 has 14 amino acids. Trimming cost V 0 bases and J 2 bases, with 8 bases left between them. From germline, CDR1 is SGDLS and CDR2 YYNGEE. The CDR3 protein is CASSVAEGNYGYTF. DNA of the CDR3: TGTGCCAGCAGCGTAGCTGAGGGAAACTATGGCTACACCTTC.